What follows are 32 T cell receptor beta chains derived from one specimen sequenced in a study of brain T cells in children with intractable seizures. Time point: blood from clinic visit 5 months post-surgery; TSC patient then seizure free. The assay was immunoSEQ multiplex PCR, and TCRdb's table has in-frame clones only and misses some. The sample consists of under 400,000 clones, roughly 92% of them appearing once. The sample here was peripheral blood, taken less than 6 months after surgery. These receptors came from a boy under two years old with tuberous sclerosis and intractable seizures.

The chain carries TRBV7-2 and TRBJ2-1, with D tentatively TRBD1 (5 bases). The CDR3 contains 15 residues. Trimming removed 1 base from V and 4 bases from J, with 11 bases in between. The V gene's germline CDR1 is SGHTA and CDR2 FQGNSA. The CDR3 is CASSLGTSPYNEQFF. The DNA of the CDR3 is TGTGCCAGCAGCTTAGGGACATCCCCGTACAATGAGCAGTTCTTC.

CDR3 bases: TGTGCCAGCTCTAGAGGGGGAGATACAGATACGCAGTATTTT. It is translated as CASSRGGDTDTQYF. This chain uses TRBV19 with TRBJ2-3; D may be TRBD1 (6 bases). Trimming stripped 9 bases from V and 3 bases from J, with 16 bases between. The CDR3 loop spans 14 amino acids. Germline CDR1 is LNHDA and CDR2 is SQIVND (reference sequence).

The genes are TRBV7-2 and TRBJ1-2; 7 bases match TRBD1. CDR1 is SGHTA, CDR2 FQGNSA, per germline. The CDR3 is 14 amino acids. Trimming took 2 bases from V and 3 from J; bases not matched to a gene: 3. The CDR3 loop reads CASSLTGEDYGYTF. CDR3 sequence (DNA): TGTGCCAGCAGCTTAACAGGGGAGGACTATGGCTACACCTTC.

The chain combines TRBV24-1 with TRBJ1-2; 7 positions agree with TRBD1. This CDR3 contains 15 residues. V gave up 5 bases and J gave up 5 bases; unmatched junction bases: 10. Looked up from germline, CDR1 is KGHDR and CDR2 is SFDVKD. This CDR3 reads CATSGKTGLQYGYTF. The CDR3 coding sequence is TGTGCCACCAGTGGTAAGACAGGGTTACAGTATGGCTACACCTTC.

This chain joins TRBV7-2 and TRBJ2-4; D tentatively reads TRBD1 or TRBD2 (5 bases each). The V end was cut by 5 bases, the J end by 0 bases, with 20 bases between. The CDR3 runs to 18 residues. From germline, CDR1 is SGHTA and CDR2 FQGNSA. The CDR3 DNA is TGTGCCAGCAGCCCGGTCCTCACGGGGCAATTAGCCAAAAACATTCAGTACTTC. This codes for CASSPVLTGQLAKNIQYF.

This CDR3 is CASSQALAGVGEQYF. The CDR3 bases are TGTGCCAGCAGCCAGGCACTAGCGGGAGTGGGCGAGCAGTACTTC. The V call is TRBV3-1 (or the pseudogene TRBV3-2), the J call TRBJ2-7; the match to TRBD2 covers 11 bases. Per germline, CDR1 LGHDT and CDR2 YNNKEL (reference sequence). V dropped 3 bases and J dropped 6; count of bases not matched to a gene: 7. This CDR3 contains 15 residues.

V and J are TRBV9 and TRBJ2-6; the match to TRBD2 covers 7 bases. CDR1 is SGDLS, CDR2 YYNGEE, per germline. Trimming at V came to 0 bases and at J to 0 bases, leaving 3 bases not matched to a gene. The CDR3 is 17 amino acids. CDR3 in DNA: TGTGCCAGCAGCGTAGAAGCGGGGTTCTCTGGGGCCAACGTCCTGACTTTC. This sequence encodes CASSVEAGFSGANVLTF.

The chain couples TRBV27 to TRBJ1-5; D not certain. The CDR3 runs to 14 residues. Germline V gives CDR1 MNHEY, CDR2 SMNVEV (reference sequence). V lost 6 bases to trimming and J lost 2 bases, with 11 bases between them. In nucleotides, the CDR3 is TGTGCCAGCAGCCGTCGGGGAGGCAATCAGCCCCAGCATTTT. The encoded protein is CASSRRGGNQPQHF.

This chain connects TRBV2 to TRBJ1-6, with 9 positions matching TRBD1. The trim removed 6 bases at V and 7 bases at J, leaving 13 bases unmatched. Germline lookup yields CDR1 SNHLY and CDR2 FYNNEI. The CDR3 spans 17 residues. CDR3 protein: CASRTSGTGLGNSPLHF. The CDR3 coding sequence is TGTGCCAGCAGGACTTCCGGGACAGGGCTTGGGAATTCACCCCTCCACTTT. Based on the CDR3 plus reference TRBV2 and TRBJ1-6, the full variable domain is EPEVTQTPSHQVTQMGQEVILRCVPISNHLYFYWYRQILGQKVEFLVSFYNNEISEKSEIFDDQFSVERPDGSNFTLKIRSTKLEDSAMYFCASRTSGTGLGNSPLHFGNGTRLTVT.

The chain has TRBV4-1 and TRBJ2-1; possible D gene TRBD2, 6 bases. V gave up 3 bases and J gave up 8 bases, with 26 bases separating them. Germline lookup yields CDR1 MGHRA and CDR2 YSYEKL. CDR3 length equals 18 residues. CDR3 sequence (DNA): TGCGCCAGCAGCCAGGCCGGGACCCGAACCCCCTCGGGGGATGAGCAGTTCTTC. Protein sequence: CASSQAGTRTPSGDEQFF.

V gene TRBV6-2 or TRBV6-3 combines with J gene TRBJ1-5; D is ambiguous. Germline assignment: CDR1 MNHEY and CDR2 SVGEGT. Trimming pared 0 bases from V and 6 bases from J, leaving 15 bases between. The CDR3 contains 16 residues. The CDR3 DNA reads TGTGCCAGCAGTTACTCGGGAGGGCTTTCAGTTCAGCCCCAGCATTTT. This gives the protein CASSYSGGLSVQPQHF.

This chain uses TRBV27 with TRBJ2-7; TRBD1 matches 10 bases. Trimming at V came to 5 bases and at J to 5 bases, leaving 3 bases not matched to a gene. Germline V gene sequence: CDR1 MNHEY, CDR2 SMNVEV (reference sequence). The CDR3 extends over 13 amino acids. The CDR3 DNA reads TGTGCCAGCAGTCCCGGGACAGGGGACGAGCAGTACTTC. This sequence encodes CASSPGTGDEQYF.

V is TRBV13 and J is TRBJ1-1; possible D gene TRBD1, 5 bases. V was cut by 4 bases and J by 6 bases, with 27 bases left in between. The CDR3 runs 18 residues. Germline V CDR1 and CDR2: PRHDT, FYEKMQ (reference sequence). The CDR3 here is CASSSSLVRDPVTSEAFF. The CDR3 region has the DNA TGTGCCAGCAGCTCTAGCTTGGTCCGGGACCCCGTTACCTCTGAAGCTTTCTTT.

The chain links TRBV13 to TRBJ1-2; D not certain. Trimming pared 8 bases from V and 8 bases from J, leaving 18 bases between. Germline V lookup: CDR1 PRHDT, CDR2 FYEKMQ (reference sequence). The CDR3 length is 13 residues. The CDR3 coding sequence is TGTGCCAGCGGCTCGCGGTGGGATTCAGGCTACACCTTC. Translation gives CASGSRWDSGYTF.

This clone has a single count. The chain uses TRBV5-3 and TRBJ1-1; TRBD1 is a possible D gene (5 bases). TRBV5-3 belongs to the ORF category, with a function that is uncertain. Trimming cost V 5 bases and J 7 bases, with 12 bases left between them. The CDR3 loop spans 12 amino acids. In DNA, the CDR3 is TGTGCCAGAAGGGACATTTTCTTTGAAGCTTTCTTT. Translating gives CARRDIFFEAFF.

A single count supports this clone. This chain connects TRBV20-1 to TRBJ2-5; D is unresolved. The CDR3 covers 11 residues. V was trimmed by 3 bases and J by 4 bases, leaving 6 bases between them. Per germline, CDR1 DFQATT and CDR2 SNEGSKA (reference sequence). The CDR3 sequence is CSARAAETQYF. CDR3 bases: TGCAGTGCTAGGGCAGCAGAGACCCAGTACTTC.

The chain couples TRBV7-9 to TRBJ2-5, with a weak D call TRBD2 (5 bases). The V end was cut by 6 bases, the J end by 3 bases, with 14 bases between. In germline, CDR1 is SEHNR, CDR2 FQNEAQ (reference sequence). The length of the CDR3 is 14 residues. In DNA form, the CDR3 reads TGTGCCAGCAGAAAAGCTTCCGGGGAAGAGACCCAGTACTTC. Translation: CASRKASGEETQYF. Filled out from reference TRBV7-9 and TRBJ2-5, the complete variable domain reads DTGVSQNPRHKITKRGQNVTFRCDPISEHNRLYWYRQTLGQGPEFLTYFQNEAQLEKSRLLSDRFSAERPKGSFSTLEIQRTEQGDSAMYLCASRKASGEETQYFGPGTRLLVL.

V is TRBV13 and J is TRBJ2-2, with 8 nucleotides matching TRBD1. Germline CDR1 reads PRHDT; CDR2 reads FYEKMQ (reference sequence). The CDR3 has 23 amino acids. Trimming at V came to 4 bases and at J to 0 bases, leaving 25 bases not matched to a gene. CDR3 coding DNA: TGTGCCAGCAGCTATACCCGGACACCGTTGACAGGGGATATCCCCTCGAACACCGGGGAGCTGTTTTTT. Encoded protein: CASSYTRTPLTGDIPSNTGELFF.

V usage is TRBV5-1 and J usage is TRBJ1-2; D is undetermined. From germline, CDR1 is SGHRS and CDR2 YFSETQ. The CDR3 is made up of 13 amino acids. Trimming took 0 bases from V and 5 from J, leaving 8 bases between them. The CDR3 loop reads CASSLGTSYGYTF. The CDR3, as DNA: TGCGCCAGCAGCTTGGGGACCTCATATGGCTACACCTTC.

V gene TRBV6-4 combines with J gene TRBJ1-1; unclear D gene. CDR3 length: 13 residues. V was pared by 0 bases and J by 8 bases, with 10 bases between. In germline, CDR1 is MRHNA, CDR2 SNTAGT. The CDR3 spells CASSDSPGREAFF. CDR3 nucleotides: TGTGCCAGCAGTGACTCCCCAGGCAGGGAAGCTTTCTTT.

This chain connects TRBV5-1 to TRBJ2-7; 8 bases match TRBD1. The germline CDR1 and CDR2 sequences are SGHRS and YFSETQ. V lost 5 bases and J lost 5; bases outside the gene matches: 6. The CDR3 covers 13 residues. CDR3 residues: CASRRTGRHEQYF. The CDR3 coding sequence is TGCGCCAGCAGACGGACAGGGCGACACGAGCAGTACTTC.

V is TRBV7-9 and J is TRBJ1-6, with D possibly matching TRBD1 (6 bases). The CDR3 is 17 residues long. The V end was cut by 3 bases, the J end by 7 bases, with 19 bases between. From germline, CDR1 is SEHNR and CDR2 FQNEAQ (reference sequence). The CDR3 spells CASSFIWGQGNNSPLHF. Written as DNA, the CDR3 is TGTGCCAGCAGCTTTATTTGGGGGCAGGGGAACAATTCACCCCTCCACTTT.

The table lists this clone with a count of one. This chain uses TRBV27 with TRBJ2-7; D might be TRBD1 or TRBD2, each matching 5 bases. The CDR3 extends over 14 amino acids. The V and J ends lost 5 bases and 2 bases respectively, with 13 bases between them. Per germline, CDR1 MNHEY and CDR2 SMNVEV (reference sequence). The CDR3 sequence is CASSPRDGTYEQYF. The CDR3 coding sequence is TGTGCCAGCAGTCCAAGGGACGGCACCTACGAGCAGTACTTC.

The chain couples TRBV3-1 (or the pseudogene TRBV3-2) to TRBJ2-7, with 9 bases matching TRBD2. Trimming removed 1 base from V and 2 bases from J; junction bases left unmatched: 6. The CDR3 consists of 16 residues. Germline CDR1 LGHDT, CDR2 YNNKEL (reference sequence). The CDR3 loop is CASSQGDSGRAYEQYF. The CDR3 DNA sequence: TGTGCCAGCAGCCAAGGAGATAGCGGGAGAGCCTACGAGCAGTACTTC.

The chain combines TRBV11-3 with TRBJ2-6; D is undetermined. The length of the CDR3 is 17 residues. Germline V CDR1 and CDR2: SGHNT, YENEEA. Trimming took off 1 base at V and 0 bases at J, with 10 bases between the two ends. The CDR3 DNA follows: TGTGCCAGCAGCTTAGGGGTGGATAGCTCTGGGGCCAACGTCCTGACTTTC. Residues: CASSLGVDSSGANVLTF.

The chain carries TRBV20-1 and TRBJ2-3, with unresolved D. Germline assignment: CDR1 DFQATT and CDR2 SNEGSKA (reference sequence). The ends were cut back, 5 bases at V and 10 bases at J, with 10 bases in the middle. This CDR3 is 10 amino acids long. The CDR3 nucleotides read TGCAGTGCTGCGTTTGATCCGCAGTATTTT. It specifies CSAAFDPQYF.

The rearrangement links TRBV7-9 to TRBJ2-5; D is possibly TRBD1 (5 bases). This CDR3 comprises 15 residues. Trimming pared 2 bases from V and 0 bases from J, leaving 10 bases between. Germline CDR1 is SEHNR and CDR2 is FQNEAQ (reference sequence). Here the CDR3 reads CASSLRTTYQETQYF. CDR3 in DNA: TGTGCCAGCAGCTTAAGGACAACATACCAAGAGACCCAGTACTTC.

This chain uses TRBV5-1 with TRBJ2-7, with D hard to call. V was cut by 7 bases and J by 1 base, with 12 bases left in between. The germline V gene encodes CDR1 SGHRS and CDR2 YFSETQ. This CDR3 contains 13 residues. CDR3 sequence reads: CASGQTPSYEQYF. CDR3 coding DNA: TGCGCCAGCGGCCAGACACCATCCTACGAGCAGTACTTC.

The genes are TRBV7-2 and TRBJ2-1; 16 positions match TRBD2. Germline V gene lookup returns CDR1 SGHTA and CDR2 FQGNSA. The CDR3 covers 18 residues. With 2 bases clipped from V and 5 bases from J, the junction kept 6 bases outside the gene matches. CDR3: CASSLWGTSGRVNNEQFF. CDR3 in DNA: TGTGCCAGCAGCTTATGGGGGACTAGCGGGAGGGTTAACAATGAGCAGTTCTTC. The full variable domain, with the rest looked up from reference TRBV7-2 and TRBJ2-1, is GAGVSQSPSNKVTEKGKDVELRCDPISGHTALYWYRQSLGQGLEFLIYFQGNSAPDKSGLPSDRFSAERTGGSVSTLTIQRTQQEDSAVYLCASSLWGTSGRVNNEQFFGPGTRLTVL.

V gene TRBV10-3 combines with J gene TRBJ2-3; D remains unclear. The length of the CDR3 is 14 residues. Looked up from germline, CDR1 is ENHRY and CDR2 is SYGVKD. V gave up 5 bases and J gave up 0 bases, with 9 bases separating them. CDR3 DNA sequence: TGTGCCATCAGTTCCCGTACTAGCACAGATACGCAGTATTTT. It translates to CAISSRTSTDTQYF.

The CDR3 loop reads CASSSGTGKGTQYF. The CDR3 region has the DNA TGTGCCAGCAGCTCTGGGACAGGGAAAGGTACGCAGTATTTT. The chain recombines TRBV7-9 with TRBJ2-3; 9 bases agree with TRBD1. The germline CDR1 and CDR2 sequences are SEHNR and FQNEAQ (reference sequence). This CDR3 is 14 amino acids long. Unmatched junction bases numbered 7, after V lost 4 bases and J lost 8 bases. The whole variable domain, remainder taken from reference TRBV7-9 and TRBJ2-3, is DTGVSQNPRHKITKRGQNVTFRCDPISEHNRLYWYRQTLGQGPEFLTYFQNEAQLEKSRLLSDRFSAERPKGSFSTLEIQRTEQGDSAMYLCASSSGTGKGTQYFGPGTRLTVL.

CDR3 region: CASSIKQREVSRQNEQFF. The CDR3 DNA reads as TGTGCCAGTAGTATTAAGCAACGGGAGGTGTCGCGACAAAATGAGCAGTTCTTC. The chain recombines TRBV19 with TRBJ2-1, with 7 bases fitting TRBD2. CDR1 LNHDA and CDR2 SQIVND come from the germline V gene (reference sequence). CDR3 length: 18 residues. J lost 7 bases, V lost 3 bases, and 18 bases had no gene match.